The clone carrying this TCR beta chain was counted ten times or more. The sample comes from a study of T cells in Graves' hyperthyroidism and ophthalmopathy. Using RNA transcripts as the source, TCR beta CDR3 regions were amplified. RT-PCR in the first round (using the HTBI primer set) targeted the TCR CDR3. TCRdb analysed the multiplex PCR reads with MiXCR anew, one entry per CDR3 protein. Here the sample spans 300,000 to 350,000 distinct CDR3 sequences, 11% to 15% being singletons. Deletions cut 2 bases from V and 7 bases from J, with 8 bases between. The CDR3 consists of 13 residues. Per germline, CDR1 SGHTA and CDR2 FQGNSA.

This TCR came from a woman in her twenties or thirties with Graves' hyperthyroidism. The sample comprised blood. The chain combines TRBV7-2 with TRBJ2-2; D is possibly TRBD1 (5 bases). The CDR3 region is CASSLRGSGELFF. The CDR3 DNA follows: TGTGCCAGCAGCTTAAGGGGAAGCGGGGAGCTGTTTTTT.